Shown below are 4 T cell receptor beta chains from a single sample sequenced in a study of regulatory T cells in long-lasting Graves disease. Time point of the sample: newly diagnosed GD, antithyroid drugs for less than 3 months. Preparation of the TCR library used RNA extracted from PBMCs. Arm-PCR with iRepertoire HTBI primers amplified the CDR3 regions for these TCR beta libraries. TCRdb redid the calling of the multiplex PCR reads with MiXCR, one entry per CDR3 protein. Of around 480,000 distinct CDR3 sequences detected, roughly 16% appear once; the ten largest clones hold more than 10%. In addition, the sample was reused for a study of T cells in Graves' hyperthyroidism and ophthalmopathy.

Sequenced material: peripheral blood mononuclear cells (PBMCs), taken at new diagnosis, from a patient treated with antithyroid drugs. The receptors originated from a man in his forties or fifties with Graves disease.

This clonotype showed up many times. This chain joins TRBV6-1 and TRBJ1-4; no reliable D call. The length of the CDR3 is 14 residues. Looked up from germline, CDR1 is MNHNS and CDR2 is SASEGT. V lost 4 bases and J lost 2, with 8 bases in between. DNA of the CDR3: TGTGCCAGCAGTGCCGGCGGCACTAATGAAAAACTGTTTTTT. Translating it yields CASSAGGTNEKLFF.

This clonotype was seen a handful of times. This sequence joins TRBV10-2 and TRBJ2-1, with D perhaps being TRBD1 or TRBD2 (5 bases each). Trimming cost V 5 bases and J 9 bases, with 20 bases left between them. Germline V gene sequence: CDR1 WSHSY, CDR2 SAAADI. This CDR3 contains 15 residues. The CDR3: CASSFPRVGRGEQFF. DNA of the CDR3: TGCGCCAGCAGTTTCCCCAGGGTGGGTCGGGGTGAGCAGTTCTTC.

This clonotype was recorded at least ten times. This rearrangement joins TRBV20-1 to TRBJ2-5; TRBD2 matches at 9 bases. The junction had 6 bases not matched to a gene; V was cut back by 0 bases and J by 4 bases. The CDR3 is made up of 15 amino acids. Germline-derived CDR1 and CDR2 are DFQATT and SNEGSKA (reference sequence). CDR3 in amino acids: CSARDGREGPETQYF. CDR3 bases: TGCAGTGCTAGAGATGGGCGGGAGGGCCCAGAGACCCAGTACTTC.

J is TRBJ2-7 and V is TRBV2; possible D gene TRBD2, 5 bases. Trimming removed 6 bases from V and 6 bases from J, with 15 bases in between. Germline CDR1 is SNHLY and CDR2 is FYNNEI. CDR3 length equals 13 residues. For the CDR3, the DNA is TGTGCCAGCAGCCTAGCTGGAGGCGGCGAGCAGTACTTC. This sequence encodes CASSLAGGGEQYF.